Each of the 21 T cell receptor beta chains below was sequenced from the same sample in a study of blood T cells in healthy people across ages. For the second PCR, which ran for 7 to 11 cycles, a sample-barcoded 5' primer and a J-beta primer mix were used. TCRdb reprocessed the 5' RACE reads with MiXCR, giving one entry per CDR3 protein. The table records 2 million or so distinct CDR3 sequences, roughly 52% of them present only once. The sample was blood. These receptors all come from a woman in her forties in good health.

The chain recombines TRBV4-1 with TRBJ1-2, with D unclear. This CDR3 contains 16 residues. V shed 0 bases and J shed 2 bases, with 13 bases lying between them. Per germline, CDR1 MGHRA and CDR2 YSYEKL. CDR3 nucleotides: TGCGCCAGCAGCCAAGAAGTTCGAGTCGGGAACTATGGCTACACCTTC. This gives the protein CASSQEVRVGNYGYTF.

To note about this clonotype: This may be a read error: a much more frequent sequence differs by one nucleotide. The chain has TRBV4-3 and TRBJ2-7, with TRBD2 matching 8 bases. Germline loops: CDR1 LGHNA, CDR2 YSLEER. This CDR3 spans 13 amino acids. The CDR3 here is CAGSQRGLDEQYF. CDR3 DNA sequence: TGCGCCGGCAGCCAAAGGGGACTAGACGAGCAGTACTTC.

This chain joins TRBV29-1 and TRBJ1-2; the match to TRBD1 covers 10 bases. Germline trimming cut 7 bases from V and 6 bases from J; bases unmatched to any gene: 14. This CDR3 region has 15 residues. Germline-derived CDR1 and CDR2 are SQVTM and ANQGSEA. CDR3 nucleotide sequence: TGCAGCGCCACCGGGACAGGGGATATTTTGAATGGCTACACCTTC. It yields the protein CSATGTGDILNGYTF. Full variable domain (rest looked up from reference TRBV29-1 and TRBJ1-2): SAVISQKPSRDICQRGTSLTIQCQVDSQVTMMFWYRQQPGQSLTLIATANQGSEATYESGFVIDKFPISRPNLTFSTLTVSNMSPEDSSIYLCSATGTGDILNGYTFGSGTRLTVV.

For the CDR3, the DNA is TGCAGTGCTCTCGAGGGAACCTACGAGCAGTACTTC. Its translation is CSALEGTYEQYF. This chain joins TRBV20-1 and TRBJ2-7, with a possible D match to TRBD2 (5 bases). V lost 5 bases, J lost 2 bases, and 10 bases lay in between. The germline gives CDR1 DFQATT, CDR2 SNEGSKA (reference sequence). The length of the CDR3 is 12 residues.

This chain uses TRBV7-2 with TRBJ2-1; D might be TRBD1 or TRBD2, each matching 5 bases. The CDR3 consists of 15 residues. V lost 3 bases and J 10 bases, leaving 19 bases between the germline ends. Germline assignment: CDR1 SGHTA and CDR2 FQGNSA. The CDR3 sequence is CASSFGAGQQYEQFF. In DNA form, the CDR3 reads TGTGCCAGCAGCTTCGGGGCAGGGCAACAATACGAGCAGTTCTTC.

The chain employs TRBV11-2 and TRBJ2-7, with a tentative D call TRBD1 (5 bases). This CDR3 is 13 amino acids long. The germline V and J ends were trimmed by 2 bases and 2 bases, with 7 bases remaining between them. The germline gives CDR1 SGHAT, CDR2 FQNNGV. CDR3 sequence: CASSLWTTYEQYF. In nucleotides, the CDR3 is TGTGCCAGCAGCTTATGGACAACCTACGAGCAGTACTTC. The full variable domain, rest sourced from reference TRBV11-2 and TRBJ2-7, is EAGVAQSPRYKIIEKRQSVAFWCNPISGHATLYWYQQILGQGPKLLIQFQNNGVVDDSQLPKDRFSAERLKGVDSTLKIQPAKLEDSAVYLCASSLWTTYEQYFGPGTRLTVT.

V is TRBV20-1 and J is TRBJ2-1, with 14 bases matching TRBD2. Germline V lookup: CDR1 DFQATT, CDR2 SNEGSKA (reference sequence). Losses at the gene ends were 8 bases for V and 6 bases for J; bases not matched to a gene: 6. This CDR3 spans 14 amino acids. The CDR3 region has the DNA TGCAGTAGAAGACTAGCGGGGGGGCCCAATGAGCAGTTCTTC. Amino acid sequence: CSRRLAGGPNEQFF.

This chain joins TRBV9 and TRBJ2-5, with TRBD2 identical over 13 bases. The DNA end is more similar to TRBJ2-7, so the J call may be wrong. Germline assignment: CDR1 SGDLS and CDR2 YYNGEE. CDR3 size: 17 residues. CDR3 loop: CASSSTSGGASAHEQYF. As DNA, the CDR3 is TGTGCCAGCAGCTCAACTAGCGGGGGGGCATCTGCCCACGAGCAGTACTTC.

The V call is TRBV27, the J call TRBJ2-1; 8 bases fit TRBD2. The V and J ends lost 2 bases and 5 bases, in that order; junction bases with no gene match: 5. There are 15 residues in the CDR3. The germline V gene has CDR1 MNHEY and CDR2 SMNVEV (reference sequence). The CDR3 region is CASSLIAGGNNEQFF. For the CDR3, the DNA is TGTGCCAGCAGTTTAATTGCGGGGGGAAACAATGAGCAGTTCTTC.

V is TRBV20-1 and J is TRBJ2-5; D call uncertain. Germline V gives CDR1 DFQATT, CDR2 SNEGSKA (reference sequence). V lost 6 bases to trimming and J lost 5 bases, with 16 bases between them. CDR3 length: 13 residues. CDR3 amino acids: CSAPRQGVETQYF. CDR3 coding DNA: TGCAGTGCCCCAAGACAAGGCGTGGAGACCCAGTACTTC.

This clonotype showed up just a few times. The chain uses TRBV4-3 and TRBJ2-3, with D hard to call. Germline V CDR1 and CDR2: LGHNA, YSLEER. The CDR3 consists of 14 residues. V lost 1 base to trimming and J lost 0 bases, with 5 bases between them. CDR3 in amino acids: CASSQALSTDTQYF. CDR3 nucleotide sequence: TGCGCCAGCAGCCAAGCCCTCAGCACAGATACGCAGTATTTT.

CDR3 loop: CASSFRDSPNEKLFF. The CDR3 DNA reads TGTGCCAGCAGCTTCCGGGACAGTCCTAATGAAAAACTGTTTTTT. The V gene is TRBV7-9, the J gene TRBJ1-4; 7 bases align to TRBD1. The length of the CDR3 is 15 residues. Germline lookup yields CDR1 SEHNR and CDR2 FQNEAQ (reference sequence). With V trimmed by 3 bases and J by 3 bases, 4 bases remained unmatched.

This clonotype was seen a few times. V usage is TRBV7-8 and J usage is TRBJ2-7; 9 bases line up with TRBD1. The CDR3 has 13 residues. V lost 2 bases, J lost 6 bases, and 2 bases stayed unmatched. The germline CDR1 and CDR2 sequences are SGHVS and FQNEAQ. The CDR3 sequence: CASSLRTGVEQYF. The CDR3, as DNA: TGTGCCAGCAGCTTAAGGACAGGGGTCGAGCAGTACTTC.

This chain links TRBV6-2 or TRBV6-3 with TRBJ2-7; possible D gene TRBD2, 5 bases. Germline V gives CDR1 MNHEY, CDR2 SVGEGT. V lost 1 base and J lost 5, with 9 bases in between. This CDR3 is 13 amino acids long. For the CDR3, the DNA is TGTGCCAGCAGTTACTTGGGAGTCAACGAGCAGTACTTC. Translated, it gives CASSYLGVNEQYF.

The CDR3 DNA reads TGTGCCAGCAGCCCCGGGACAGCGGTGCTAGAGACCCAGTACTTC. This codes for CASSPGTAVLETQYF. The chain joins TRBV6-2 or TRBV6-3 to TRBJ2-5; 7 positions match TRBD1. The ends lost 6 bases at V and 4 bases at J; junction bases unmatched: 11. The length of the CDR3 is 15 residues. Germline loops: CDR1 MNHEY, CDR2 SVGEGT.

The rearrangement links TRBV20-1 to TRBJ2-3; 9 bases match TRBD2. The germline V gene has CDR1 DFQATT and CDR2 SNEGSKA (reference sequence). The CDR3 is made up of 17 amino acids. The J segment lost 4 bases and the V segment lost 0 bases, leaving 11 bases of the junction unmatched. The CDR3 loop reads CSARDSRLAVFADTQYF. In DNA form, the CDR3 reads TGCAGTGCTAGAGATTCTAGACTAGCGGTCTTCGCAGATACGCAGTATTTT.

V is TRBV5-5 and J is TRBJ2-1, with 14 bases fitting TRBD2. V was clipped by 7 bases and J by 5 bases; unmatched bases: 5. The germline V gene encodes CDR1 SGHKS and CDR2 YYEKEE (reference sequence). The CDR3 has 15 residues. The chain's CDR3 is CASLRTSGGNNEQFF. CDR3 in DNA: TGTGCCAGCTTACGGACTAGCGGGGGGAACAATGAGCAGTTCTTC.

This clonotype appeared a single time. The chain employs TRBV20-1 and TRBJ2-1; TRBD2 matches 11 bases. Germline V gene sequence: CDR1 DFQATT, CDR2 SNEGSKA (reference sequence). V trimming: 6 bases; J trimming: 1 base; junction bases outside the gene matches: 8. This CDR3 contains 16 residues. Here the CDR3 DNA reads TGCAGTGCATCATCCGGGACTAGCGGTTCCTACAATGAGCAGTTCTTC. Translation gives CSASSGTSGSYNEQFF.

The sample holds a few counts of this clonotype. The J gene is TRBJ2-5, the V gene TRBV7-2; no definite D call. V was shortened by 6 bases and J by 3 bases, with 5 bases between the two germline ends. The CDR3 has 11 residues. Looked up from germline, CDR1 is SGHTA and CDR2 is FQGNSA. The CDR3 sequence is CASRSEETQYF. In DNA, the CDR3 is TGTGCCAGCAGATCTGAAGAGACCCAGTACTTC.

About this clonotype: At one of its ends the junction is not consistent with the germline gene, which may arise from a read error. The chain employs TRBV4-3 and TRBJ2-1; D is perhaps TRBD1 or TRBD2 (7 bases each). From germline, CDR1 is LGHNA and CDR2 YSLEER. There are 17 residues in the CDR3. The CDR3 here is CASSQDVRGGTYNERFF. The CDR3 DNA follows: TGCGCCAGCAGCCAAGATGTCAGGGGGGGTACCTACAATGAGCGGTTCTTC.

CDR3 sequence reads: CASSPSAEAFF. CDR3 bases: TGCGCCAGCAGCCCCTCTGCTGAAGCTTTCTTT. The V call is TRBV4-3, the J call TRBJ1-1; D is undetermined. Germline V gene data show CDR1 as LGHNA and CDR2 as YSLEER. This CDR3 spans 11 amino acids. V was pared by 4 bases and J by 6 bases, with 6 bases between.